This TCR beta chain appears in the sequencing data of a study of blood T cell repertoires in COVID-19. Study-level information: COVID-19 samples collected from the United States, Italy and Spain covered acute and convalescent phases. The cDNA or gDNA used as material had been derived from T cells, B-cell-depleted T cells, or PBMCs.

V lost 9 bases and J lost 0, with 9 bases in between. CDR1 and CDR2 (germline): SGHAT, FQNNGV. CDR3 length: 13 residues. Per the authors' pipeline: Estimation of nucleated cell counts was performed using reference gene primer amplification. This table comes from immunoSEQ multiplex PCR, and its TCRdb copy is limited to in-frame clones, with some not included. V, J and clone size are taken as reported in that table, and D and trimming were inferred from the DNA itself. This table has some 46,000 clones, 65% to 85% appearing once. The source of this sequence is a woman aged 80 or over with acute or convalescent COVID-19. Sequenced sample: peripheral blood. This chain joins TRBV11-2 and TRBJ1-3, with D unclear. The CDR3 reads CASRHSSGNTIYF. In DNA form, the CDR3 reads TGTGCCAGTAGACATAGCTCTGGAAACACCATATATTTT.